A selection of T cell receptor beta chains follows, all from one sample in a study of cytotoxic CD8 clonotypes in ibrutinib-treated CLL. The data were produced by immunoSEQ multiplex PCR, yet TCRdb's version contains in-frame clones alone and is incomplete. The repertoire includes almost 250,000 clones, 70% of them detected once, and 15% sits in the top ten. The sample here was PBMCs, taken after 24 months of ibrutinib treatment. Every receptor here comes from a human donor with chronic lymphocytic leukemia. CDR3s include the opening cysteine and the closing phenylalanine or tryptophan. Fields, in order: J gene, clone size, D gene, V gene, CDR3 DNA, CDR3 protein. The D gene is left open where the match is weak. The listing skips clone size in some rows; elsewhere it reads once, few, many or a size class.

j_gene: TRBJ1-1
abundance: NA
d_gene: NA
v_gene: TRBV10-3
CDR3nt: TGTGCCAGCGTACAGGGGAACACTGAAGCTTTCTTT
CDR3aa: CASVQGNTEAFF

j_gene: TRBJ1-1
abundance: NA
d_gene: NA
v_gene: TRBV6-6
CDR3nt: TGTGCCAGCAGACCCGAGGGACTCGTCAGCAATGAAGCTTTCTTT
CDR3aa: CASRPEGLVSNEAFF

j_gene: TRBJ1-1
abundance: few
d_gene: NA
v_gene: TRBV30
CDR3nt: TGTGCCTGGAGTCCGACAGACACTGAAGCTTTCTTT
CDR3aa: CAWSPTDTEAFF

j_gene: TRBJ2-7
abundance: few
d_gene: TRBD2
v_gene: TRBV11-1
CDR3nt: TGTGCCAGCAGCCCGGGACTAGGTAAAGCCTACGAGCAGTACTTC
CDR3aa: CASSPGLGKAYEQYF

j_gene: TRBJ2-7
abundance: NA
d_gene: NA
v_gene: TRBV19
CDR3nt: TGTGCCAGTAGTTCGGGGACGGGGAGCTCCTACGAGCAGTACTTC
CDR3aa: CASSSGTGSSYEQYF

j_gene: TRBJ2-3
abundance: NA
d_gene: TRBD2
v_gene: TRBV6-5
CDR3nt: TGTGCCAGCAGTTACCGACTAGCGGGGGAGGATACGCAGTATTTT
CDR3aa: CASSYRLAGEDTQYF

j_gene: TRBJ2-7
abundance: NA
d_gene: NA
v_gene: TRBV27
CDR3nt: TGTGCCACCACCGGCGGGGCAAGCTACGAGCAGTACTTC
CDR3aa: CATTGGASYEQYF

j_gene: TRBJ1-1
abundance: NA
d_gene: NA
v_gene: TRBV7-9
CDR3nt: TGTGCCAGCAGCTCTTCGGGAAAGAACACTGAAGCTTTCTTT
CDR3aa: CASSSSGKNTEAFF

j_gene: TRBJ2-4
abundance: once
d_gene: NA
v_gene: TRBV6-1
CDR3nt: TGTGCCAGCAGCAGGGGTGCGTACGAAAACATTCAGTACTTC
CDR3aa: CASSRGAYENIQYF

j_gene: TRBJ1-5
abundance: NA
d_gene: TRBD1
v_gene: TRBV5-8
CDR3nt: TGTGCCAGCAGCTCAGGGGGCCGTAGGAATCAGCCCCAGCATTTT
CDR3aa: CASSSGGRRNQPQHF

j_gene: TRBJ1-4
abundance: NA
d_gene: NA
v_gene: TRBV29-1
CDR3nt: TGCAGCGTCTTGAGTGCAACTAATGAAAAACTGTTTTTT
CDR3aa: CSVLSATNEKLFF

j_gene: TRBJ2-1
abundance: few
d_gene: TRBD2
v_gene: TRBV7-3
CDR3nt: TGTGCCAGCAGCAGAGAAGCGGGAAACTACAATGAGCAGTTCTTC
CDR3aa: CASSREAGNYNEQFF

j_gene: TRBJ2-1
abundance: NA
d_gene: TRBD2
v_gene: TRBV18
CDR3nt: TGTGCCAGCTCACCTCTAGCGGGGAGCTCCTACAATGAGCAGTTCTTC
CDR3aa: CASSPLAGSSYNEQFF

j_gene: TRBJ2-7
abundance: NA
d_gene: NA
v_gene: TRBV10-3
CDR3nt: TGTGCCATCAGTGAGTCGGGGGGCGGCGAGCAGTACTTC
CDR3aa: CAISESGGGEQYF

j_gene: TRBJ2-7
abundance: NA
d_gene: TRBD2
v_gene: TRBV4-3
CDR3nt: TGCGCCAGCAGCCCTAGCGGGAGCCTCTCCTACGAGCAGTACTTC
CDR3aa: CASSPSGSLSYEQYF

j_gene: TRBJ1-2
abundance: NA
d_gene: NA
v_gene: TRBV27
CDR3nt: TGTGCCAGCAGTCCTACTCCGGGACCTAGGGGCTACACCTTC
CDR3aa: CASSPTPGPRGYTF

j_gene: TRBJ2-7
abundance: NA
d_gene: NA
v_gene: TRBV29-1
CDR3nt: TGCAGCGTTGTATTAGGTGGAGACGAGCAGTACTTC
CDR3aa: CSVVLGGDEQYF

j_gene: TRBJ2-3
abundance: few
d_gene: NA
v_gene: TRBV19
CDR3nt: TGTGCCAGTAGTCCCGACCCGGGCGGGGCAGCTACGCAGTATTTT
CDR3aa: CASSPDPGGAATQYF

j_gene: TRBJ1-5
abundance: NA
d_gene: NA
v_gene: TRBV9
CDR3nt: TGTGCCAGCAGCGTAGAGTGGACAGTACCTACTCCGCCCCAGCATTTT
CDR3aa: CASSVEWTVPTPPQHF

j_gene: TRBJ1-4
abundance: once
d_gene: NA
v_gene: TRBV9
CDR3nt: TGTGCCAGCAGCGTAGAAGACAGGACCGAAGGGGAAAAACTGTTTTTT
CDR3aa: CASSVEDRTEGEKLFF

j_gene: TRBJ1-2
abundance: NA
d_gene: NA
v_gene: TRBV9
CDR3nt: TGTGCCAGCAGCGCCCCTACCGGAATTAACTATGGCTACACCTTC
CDR3aa: CASSAPTGINYGYTF

j_gene: TRBJ2-7
abundance: few
d_gene: NA
v_gene: TRBV27
CDR3nt: TGTGCCAGCAGTTTACGGGGTCACCCCTCCTACGAGCAGTACTTC
CDR3aa: CASSLRGHPSYEQYF

j_gene: TRBJ2-1
abundance: NA
d_gene: TRBD2
v_gene: TRBV4-3
CDR3nt: TGCGCCAGCAGCCCTTCCCTAACTAGCGGGACGACCCTATACAATGAGCAGTTCTTC
CDR3aa: CASSPSLTSGTTLYNEQFF

j_gene: TRBJ2-5
abundance: NA
d_gene: NA
v_gene: TRBV27
CDR3nt: TGTGCCAGCAGCAAAATTACAGGGACCCAAGAGACCCAGTACTTC
CDR3aa: CASSKITGTQETQYF

j_gene: TRBJ2-1
abundance: NA
d_gene: NA
v_gene: TRBV4-2
CDR3nt: TGTGCCAGCAGCCAAGACTTGGACCTAGCCAGAAATGAGCAGTTCTTC
CDR3aa: CASSQDLDLARNEQFF

j_gene: TRBJ1-5
abundance: NA
d_gene: NA
v_gene: TRBV4-3
CDR3nt: TGCGCCAGCAGCCAAGATAGAGGGGTTGATCAGCCCCAGCATTTT
CDR3aa: CASSQDRGVDQPQHF

j_gene: TRBJ2-7
abundance: NA
d_gene: TRBD2
v_gene: TRBV7-7
CDR3nt: TGTGCTAGCAGCCCAGGACTAGCGGGACTCTCCTACGAGCAGTACTTC
CDR3aa: CASSPGLAGLSYEQYF

j_gene: TRBJ2-5
abundance: NA
d_gene: NA
v_gene: TRBV7-9
CDR3nt: TGTGCCAGCAGCTTAGGACAAACCCAGTACTTC
CDR3aa: CASSLGQTQYF

j_gene: TRBJ2-1
abundance: few
d_gene: NA
v_gene: TRBV7-9
CDR3nt: TGTGCCAGCAGCTTAGTAACTAGGTACAATGAGCAGTTCTTC
CDR3aa: CASSLVTRYNEQFF

j_gene: TRBJ2-3
abundance: NA
d_gene: NA
v_gene: TRBV5-1
CDR3nt: TGCGCCAGCAGCTTGGCACTAGCCGATGGGACAGATACGCAGTATTTT
CDR3aa: CASSLALADGTDTQYF

j_gene: TRBJ2-1
abundance: NA
d_gene: NA
v_gene: TRBV28
CDR3nt: TGTGCCAGCAGTACTAGGGGGGAGCATGAGCAGTTCTTC
CDR3aa: CASSTRGEHEQFF

j_gene: TRBJ1-5
abundance: NA
d_gene: NA
v_gene: TRBV7-9
CDR3nt: TGTGCCAGCAGCACCACAGGGATTAACCAGCCCCAGCATTTT
CDR3aa: CASSTTGINQPQHF

j_gene: TRBJ1-1
abundance: few
d_gene: NA
v_gene: TRBV5-1
CDR3nt: TGCGCCAGCAGCTTGACGGGACTGAACACTGAAGCTTTCTTT
CDR3aa: CASSLTGLNTEAFF

j_gene: TRBJ2-7
abundance: few
d_gene: TRBD1
v_gene: TRBV5-1
CDR3nt: TGCGCCAGCAGCTCTGACAGGGCCAACGAGCAGTACTTC
CDR3aa: CASSSDRANEQYF

j_gene: TRBJ2-1
abundance: NA
d_gene: TRBD1
v_gene: TRBV28
CDR3nt: TGTGCCAGCAGCCCCTTCGTGGACAGGGGCCATGAGCAGTTCTTC
CDR3aa: CASSPFVDRGHEQFF

j_gene: TRBJ2-3
abundance: NA
d_gene: NA
v_gene: TRBV9
CDR3nt: TGTGCCAGCAGTATTTTAGGCGGGACAGCAGCAGATACGCAGTATTTT
CDR3aa: CASSILGGTAADTQYF

j_gene: TRBJ2-2
abundance: NA
d_gene: TRBD1
v_gene: TRBV5-1
CDR3nt: TGCGCCAGCAGCTCCAGGCAGGGGGCGAACACCGGGGAGCTGTTTTTT
CDR3aa: CASSSRQGANTGELFF

j_gene: TRBJ2-1
abundance: few
d_gene: TRBD2
v_gene: TRBV27
CDR3nt: TGTGCCAGCAGTCCCACTAGCGCCTCCTACAATGAGCAGTTCTTC
CDR3aa: CASSPTSASYNEQFF

j_gene: TRBJ2-7
abundance: NA
d_gene: TRBD1
v_gene: TRBV19
CDR3nt: TGTGCCAGTAGCAACCGGGACAGCTACGAGCAGTACTTC
CDR3aa: CASSNRDSYEQYF

j_gene: TRBJ1-2
abundance: NA
d_gene: TRBD1
v_gene: TRBV19
CDR3nt: TGTGCCAGTAGTATATGGTCGGGACAGGGGGCTCACTATGGCTACACCTTC
CDR3aa: CASSIWSGQGAHYGYTF

j_gene: TRBJ2-2
abundance: once
d_gene: NA
v_gene: TRBV11-2
CDR3nt: TGTGCCAGCAGCCGAGCGACGGCCTTGCACACCGGGGAGCTGTTTTTT
CDR3aa: CASSRATALHTGELFF

j_gene: TRBJ2-3
abundance: NA
d_gene: NA
v_gene: TRBV29-1
CDR3nt: TGCAGCGTGTCAGGGGCCACTAGCACAGATACGCAGTATTTT
CDR3aa: CSVSGATSTDTQYF

j_gene: TRBJ2-1
abundance: few
d_gene: TRBD1
v_gene: TRBV15
CDR3nt: TGTGCCACCAGCAGGAATGAGGGGACAGGGAACAATGAGCAGTTCTTC
CDR3aa: CATSRNEGTGNNEQFF

j_gene: TRBJ1-5
abundance: NA
d_gene: NA
v_gene: TRBV30
CDR3nt: TGTGCCTGGAGTAGGCAGGCGCGGCAGCCCCAGCATTTT
CDR3aa: CAWSRQARQPQHF

j_gene: TRBJ2-7
abundance: NA
d_gene: TRBD1
v_gene: TRBV7-9
CDR3nt: TGTGCCAGCAGCTTAGGACGGACAGGGTCTGAAGAGCAGTACTTC
CDR3aa: CASSLGRTGSEEQYF

j_gene: TRBJ2-7
abundance: NA
d_gene: NA
v_gene: TRBV7-9
CDR3nt: TGTGCCAGCAGTGGCAGGGGAGGCGAGCAGTACTTC
CDR3aa: CASSGRGGEQYF

j_gene: TRBJ1-5
abundance: NA
d_gene: NA
v_gene: TRBV30
CDR3nt: TGTGCCTGGAGTTGGGGCCGTGGGGGCAATCAGCCCCAGCATTTT
CDR3aa: CAWSWGRGGNQPQHF

j_gene: TRBJ2-1
abundance: NA
d_gene: TRBD2
v_gene: TRBV14
CDR3nt: TGTGCCAGTAAGACTAGCGGGAGTGGAAGCAATGAGCAGTTCTTC
CDR3aa: CASKTSGSGSNEQFF

j_gene: TRBJ1-1
abundance: NA
d_gene: NA
v_gene: TRBV11-2
CDR3nt: TGTGCCAGCAGCTTAGCGTCCCAAGCTTTCTTT
CDR3aa: CASSLASQAFF

j_gene: TRBJ2-7
abundance: once
d_gene: NA
v_gene: TRBV29-1
CDR3nt: TGCAGCGTTGATTCCGGACAAGAGTACGAGCAGTACTTC
CDR3aa: CSVDSGQEYEQYF

j_gene: TRBJ2-3
abundance: once
d_gene: TRBD1
v_gene: TRBV9
CDR3nt: TGTGCCAGCAGCCCGAGGACAGGGACAGATACGCAGTATTTT
CDR3aa: CASSPRTGTDTQYF

j_gene: TRBJ2-7
abundance: NA
d_gene: NA
v_gene: TRBV7-2
CDR3nt: TGTGCCAGCAGTTACGGGACGGCTCGCGAGCAGTACTTC
CDR3aa: CASSYGTAREQYF

j_gene: TRBJ2-2
abundance: NA
d_gene: NA
v_gene: TRBV2
CDR3nt: TGTGCCAGCAAGGCGGGGTCAGGGGTTACCGGGGAGCTGTTTTTT
CDR3aa: CASKAGSGVTGELFF

j_gene: TRBJ1-1
abundance: NA
d_gene: NA
v_gene: TRBV18
CDR3nt: TGTGCCAGCTCTCCGGACCTGGGAGCTTTCTTT
CDR3aa: CASSPDLGAFF

j_gene: TRBJ1-5
abundance: NA
d_gene: NA
v_gene: TRBV5-6
CDR3nt: TGTGCCAGCAGCACCAAAACTAGGGCTAGCAATCAGCCCCAGCATTTT
CDR3aa: CASSTKTRASNQPQHF